These 17 T cell receptor beta chains were all obtained from the same sample, sequenced in a study of blood T cell repertoires in COVID-19. The protocol was immunoSEQ multiplex PCR, while the TCRdb copy is restricted to in-frame clones and leaves out a portion. The sample contains approximately 50,000 clones, 86% of which appear only once. Sequencing input: peripheral blood. Receptor source: a woman aged 80 or older with acute or convalescent COVID-19.

The rearrangement links TRBV19 to TRBJ1-2, with 8 bases aligning to TRBD1. This CDR3 has 14 residues. V trimming: 7 bases; J trimming: 5 bases; junction bases outside the gene matches: 9. The germline gives CDR1 LNHDA, CDR2 SQIVND (reference sequence). This CDR3 reads CASTPRQGHYGYTF. The DNA for the CDR3 is TGTGCCAGTACCCCTAGACAGGGGCATTATGGCTACACCTTC.

The chain couples TRBV9 to TRBJ2-1; TRBD2 aligns across 15 bases. Unmatched junction bases numbered 10, after V lost 0 bases and J lost 12 bases. The CDR3 loop spans 17 amino acids. CDR1 is SGDLS, CDR2 YYNGEE, per germline. The CDR3 sequence: CASSVDPRTSGGVGQFF. The CDR3 nucleotides read TGTGCCAGCAGCGTAGATCCCCGGACTAGCGGGGGGGTGGGGCAGTTCTTC.

The DNA for the CDR3 is TGTGCCAGCAGCCAATGGACTAGCGGGGACAATGAGCAGTTCTTC. Translated: CASSQWTSGDNEQFF. This sequence joins TRBV14 and TRBJ2-1; 12 positions agree with TRBD2. CDR3 length: 15 residues. Germline trimming cut 2 bases from V and 5 bases from J; bases unmatched to any gene: 1. Germline V gene data show CDR1 as SGHDN and CDR2 as FVKESK.

The rearrangement uses TRBV7-3 and TRBJ1-1; D perhaps matches TRBD1 (5 bases). Germline CDR1 is SGHTA and CDR2 is FQGTGA. The CDR3 is 14 amino acids. V lost 5 bases and J lost 4, with 14 bases in between. The CDR3 sequence is CASSGGTGATEAFF. The CDR3 DNA is TGTGCCAGCAGCGGAGGGACTGGGGCCACTGAAGCTTTCTTT.

The chain couples TRBV21-1 to TRBJ2-1; the table assigns TRBD2, which was not confirmed against the DNA. TRBV21-1 is tagged as a pseudogene. The CDR3 length is 17 residues. The DNA of the CDR3 is TGTGCCAGCAGCGGCGGACTAGCGGGAGGGCCTCGGAATGAGCAGTTCTTC. Translating it yields CASSGGLAGGPRNEQFF.

V usage is TRBV6-1 and J usage is TRBJ1-2; no clear D. Looked up from germline, CDR1 is MNHNS and CDR2 is SASEGT. The germline V and J ends were trimmed by 2 bases and 4 bases, with 5 bases remaining between them. This CDR3 region has 12 residues. The CDR3 DNA follows: TGTGCCAGCAGTGAACTTTCCTATGGCTACACCTTC. Translated: CASSELSYGYTF.

This clone was picked up one time. The genes are TRBV6-5 and TRBJ2-3; D is unresolved. Trimming pared 6 bases from V and 3 bases from J, leaving 7 bases between. Germline lookup yields CDR1 MNHEY and CDR2 SVGAGI. The CDR3 spans 12 residues. DNA for the CDR3: TGTGCCAGCAGCCCCGGGACAGATACGCAGTATTTT. Protein product: CASSPGTDTQYF.

This clone has only one observation. The rearrangement joins TRBV5-1 to TRBJ2-3; 11 bases align to TRBD2. This CDR3 region has 15 residues. With V trimmed by 8 bases and J by 1 base, 6 bases remained unmatched. Germline V gene data show CDR1 as SGHRS and CDR2 as YFSETQ. CDR3 in amino acids: CASRPGLAGTDTQYF. CDR3 nucleotide sequence: TGCGCCAGTAGACCGGGACTAGCGGGCACAGATACGCAGTATTTT.

This chain uses TRBV19 with TRBJ2-2; 7 bases map to TRBD2. The CDR3 is made up of 13 amino acids. Germline-derived CDR1 and CDR2 are LNHDA and SQIVND (reference sequence). The trim removed 3 bases at V and 6 bases at J, leaving 1 base unmatched. DNA of the CDR3: TGTGCCAGTAGTATCGGGGGGTCCGGGGAGCTGTTTTTT. Translation: CASSIGGSGELFF.

The genes are TRBV12-3 or TRBV12-4 and TRBJ2-2, with 9 bases lining up with TRBD1. V trimming: 6 bases; J trimming: 7 bases; junction bases outside the gene matches: 3. This CDR3 contains 13 residues. The DNA for the CDR3 is TGTGCCAGCAGGGGACAGGGCGTCGGGGAGCTGTTTTTT. The encoded protein is CASRGQGVGELFF.

The CDR3 bases are TGTGCCAGTAGTATCGGGACGCGGGGGGGCGAGTTTAATGAGCAGTTCTTC. Protein: CASSIGTRGGEFNEQFF. This chain connects TRBV19 to TRBJ2-1; 9 positions match TRBD2. The V gene end was trimmed by 3 bases and the J gene end by 7 bases; junction bases not matched to a gene: 13. The germline gives CDR1 LNHDA, CDR2 SQIVND (reference sequence). The CDR3 runs to 17 residues. The full variable domain, completed using reference TRBV19 and TRBJ2-1, is DGGITQSPKYLFRKEGQNVTLSCEQNLNHDAMYWYRQDPGQGLRLIYYSQIVNDFQKGDIAEGYSVSREKKESFPLTVTSAQKNPTAFYLCASSIGTRGGEFNEQFFGPGTRLTVL.

V and J are TRBV18 and TRBJ1-4, with 7 bases that match TRBD1. The V gene end was trimmed by 1 base and the J gene end by 8 bases; junction bases not matched to a gene: 4. Looked up from germline, CDR1 is KGHSH and CDR2 is LQKENI. There are 14 residues in the CDR3. The DNA for the CDR3 is TGTGCCAGCTCACCACGACAGGGTTTCGAAAAACTGTTTTTT. Translation gives CASSPRQGFEKLFF. Full variable domain (rest looked up from reference TRBV18 and TRBJ1-4): NAGVMQNPRHLVRRRGQEARLRCSPMKGHSHVYWYRQLPEEGLKFMVYLQKENIIDESGMPKERFSAEFPKEGPSILRIQQVVRGDSAAYFCASSPRQGFEKLFFGSGTQLSVL.

The CDR3 region is CASSRGGHTDTQYF. As DNA, the CDR3 is TGTGCCAGTAGCCGCGGGGGGCACACAGATACGCAGTATTTT. V gene TRBV19 combines with J gene TRBJ2-3; TRBD2 matches 8 bases. The CDR3 is made up of 14 amino acids. After removal of 6 bases from V and 2 bases from J, the junction contained 4 bases not matched to a gene. The germline V gene encodes CDR1 LNHDA and CDR2 SQIVND (reference sequence). The full variable domain, its missing parts supplied by reference TRBV19 and TRBJ2-3, is DGGITQSPKYLFRKEGQNVTLSCEQNLNHDAMYWYRQDPGQGLRLIYYSQIVNDFQKGDIAEGYSVSREKKESFPLTVTSAQKNPTAFYLCASSRGGHTDTQYFGPGTRLTVL.

V usage is TRBV3-1 (or the pseudogene TRBV3-2) and J usage is TRBJ1-6; 7 positions agree with TRBD1. The CDR3 sequence is 15 residues long. V shed 2 bases, J shed 10 bases, and the junction held 8 bases outside the gene matches. CDR1 LGHDT and CDR2 YNNKEL come from the germline V gene (reference sequence). The CDR3 DNA is TGTGCCAGCAGCCAAAGGGACAGCGGAATATCACCCCTCCACTTT. Translated: CASSQRDSGISPLHF.

The chain couples TRBV28 to TRBJ2-3, with 9 bases that match TRBD2. CDR3 length equals 15 residues. J was trimmed by 0 bases and V by 5 bases; bases with no gene match: 3. The germline V gene encodes CDR1 MDHEN and CDR2 SYDVKM. CDR3 region: CASSPSGTSTDTQYF. The CDR3 DNA reads as TGTGCCAGCAGTCCTAGCGGGACTAGCACAGATACGCAGTATTTT.

The gene calls are TRBV2 and TRBJ2-3; the D gene is possibly TRBD2 (6 bases). CDR3 length equals 12 residues. The V gene lost 8 bases and the J gene lost 11 bases, with 17 bases spanning the gap. The germline V gene encodes CDR1 SNHLY and CDR2 FYNNEI. The CDR3 DNA reads TGTGCCAGCCCCCAAAGAGGTAGCGGGCAGTATTTT. Translated, it gives CASPQRGSGQYF.

V gene TRBV14 combines with J gene TRBJ2-1; perhaps TRBD2 as D (5 bases). The CDR3 has 15 amino acids. V lost 0 bases to trimming and J lost 0 bases, with 6 bases between them. From germline, CDR1 is SGHDN and CDR2 FVKESK. CDR3 coding DNA: TGTGCCAGCAGCCAAGATCGGGGCTCCTACAATGAGCAGTTCTTC. Translated, it gives CASSQDRGSYNEQFF.